This T cell receptor (beta chain) was found in a study of blood T cell repertoires in COVID-19. The overall study: The samples span acute and convalescent COVID-19 from the United States, Italy and Spain.

CDR1 and CDR2 from the germline V gene are LNHDA and SQIVND (reference sequence). The CDR3 extends over 11 amino acids. Unmatched junction bases numbered 4, after V lost 10 bases and J lost 6 bases. Original analysis: From reference gene primer amplification, estimates of nucleated cell counts were derived. Sequencing was performed with immunoSEQ multiplex PCR; in TCRdb, only in-frame clones are kept and a portion is missing. V and J calls and clone size are as listed in that table; D and trimming were resolved from the DNA. This repertoire shows 150,000 to 200,000 clones, about nine tenths found once; its top ten account for 6.7%.

The sample taken for sequencing was peripheral blood. The rearrangement joins TRBV19 to TRBJ1-2, with 8 nucleotides matching TRBD1. The sequence was collected from a man between 40 and 49 years old with acute or convalescent COVID-19. The DNA of the CDR3 is TGTGCCACCACAGGGGGGGATGGCTACACCTTC. This gives the protein CATTGGDGYTF.